These 15 T cell receptor beta chains were sequenced from one sample in a study of blood T cell repertoires in COVID-19. Profiling relied on immunoSEQ multiplex PCR, and the TCRdb table lists in-frame clones only, not all of them. The sample holds about 71,000 clones, 75% to 90% seen once. Sequenced input: peripheral blood. The receptor set was obtained from a man in his fifties with acute or convalescent COVID-19.

The chain is built from TRBV3-1 (or the pseudogene TRBV3-2) and TRBJ2-7; TRBD1 is a possible D gene (5 bases). The ends were cut back, 11 bases at V and 6 bases at J, with 20 bases in the middle. The CDR3 consists of 13 residues. CDR1 and CDR2 from the germline V gene are LGHDT and YNNKEL (reference sequence). The DNA for the CDR3 is TGTGCCGCCTTCCCGAGCAGGGTTGGCGAGCAGTACGTC. Its translation: CAAFPSRVGEQYV.

J is TRBJ2-1 and V is TRBV5-1; 8 bases fit TRBD2. Germline values: CDR1 SGHRS, CDR2 YFSETQ. The V and J ends lost 3 bases and 3 bases, in that order; junction bases with no gene match: 8. The CDR3 sequence is 16 residues long. The CDR3 region has the DNA TGCGCCAGCAGCTCTGAAGCGGGAGCGAACTACAATGAGCAGTTCTTC. Its translation is CASSSEAGANYNEQFF. The full variable domain, with the rest looked up from reference TRBV5-1 and TRBJ2-1, is KAGVTQTPRYLIKTRGQQVTLSCSPISGHRSVSWYQQTPGQGLQFLFEYFSETQRNKGNFPGRFSGRQFSNSRSEMNVSTLELGDSALYLCASSSEAGANYNEQFFGPGTRLTVL.

This chain links TRBV7-8 with TRBJ2-2; D gene uncertain. Germline values: CDR1 SGHVS, CDR2 FQNEAQ. V gave up 6 bases and J gave up 5 bases, with 7 bases separating them. CDR3 length: 12 residues. CDR3 amino acids: CASRPRTGELFF. The CDR3 DNA is TGTGCCAGCAGGCCGCGGACCGGGGAGCTGTTTTTT.

The chain links TRBV4-3 to TRBJ2-7, with D tentatively TRBD1 (7 bases). The V and J ends lost 0 bases and 3 bases respectively, with 15 bases between them. Looked up from germline, CDR1 is LGHNA and CDR2 is YSLEER. The CDR3 is 16 residues long. CDR3 in amino acids: CASSQDWRGRIYEQYF. In DNA, the CDR3 is TGCGCCAGCAGCCAAGATTGGAGGGGGCGCATCTACGAGCAGTACTTC.

The J gene is TRBJ1-4, the V gene TRBV27, with D perhaps matching TRBD1 (6 bases). Germline CDR1 reads MNHEY; CDR2 reads SMNVEV (reference sequence). The CDR3 covers 14 residues. The V end was cut by 3 bases, the J end by 5 bases, with 10 bases between. CDR3 coding DNA: TGTGCCAGCAGTTTTTGGCAGGGGAATGAAAAACTGTTTTTT. Protein product: CASSFWQGNEKLFF.

The rearrangement joins TRBV9 to TRBJ1-2; the D gene is possibly TRBD1 (6 bases). CDR1 SGDLS and CDR2 YYNGEE come from the germline V gene. The CDR3 is 13 residues long. V was trimmed by 1 base and J by 6 bases, leaving 10 bases between them. The CDR3 coding sequence is TGTGCCAGCAGCGTAATATCAGGGGATGGCTACACCTTC. Protein product: CASSVISGDGYTF.

The V and J genes are TRBV5-6 and TRBJ1-6; 8 bases line up with TRBD1. Trimming at V came to 5 bases and at J to 7 bases, leaving 11 bases not matched to a gene. This CDR3 is built from 16 residues. Looked up from germline, CDR1 is SGHDT and CDR2 is YYEEEE. The CDR3 bases are TGTGCCAGCAGATGGACAGGGAAGACAAAGAATTCACCCCTCCACTTT. Translation gives CASRWTGKTKNSPLHF. Using reference TRBV5-6 and TRBJ1-6 for the parts outside the CDR3, the full variable domain is DAGVTQSPTHLIKTRGQQVTLRCSPKSGHDTVSWYQQALGQGPQFIFQYYEEEERQRGNFPDRFSGHQFPNYSSELNVNALLLGDSALYLCASRWTGKTKNSPLHFGNGTRLTVT.

The chain combines TRBV5-6 with TRBJ2-1; 11 nucleotides match TRBD2. The J segment lost 1 base and the V segment lost 3 bases, leaving 9 bases of the junction unmatched. The CDR3 spans 18 residues. CDR1 is SGHDT and CDR2 is YYEEEE in the germline V gene. CDR3 coding DNA: TGTGCCAGCAGCTCGGGACTAGCGGACTTTTTTTCCTACAATGAGCAGTTCTTC. Encoded protein: CASSSGLADFFSYNEQFF.

The chain links TRBV9 to TRBJ1-3, with TRBD1 matching 7 bases. The CDR3 is 14 residues long. CDR1 and CDR2 (germline): SGDLS, YYNGEE. The V segment lost 3 bases and the J segment 4 bases; nucleotides outside the gene matches: 4. Here the CDR3 DNA reads TGTGCCAGCAGCGCGACAGGGCCCGGAAACACCATATATTTT. It translates to CASSATGPGNTIYF.

This chain uses TRBV19 with TRBJ1-1; tentatively, D is TRBD1 (6 bases). V was pared by 5 bases and J by 5 bases, with 18 bases between. Germline loops: CDR1 LNHDA, CDR2 SQIVND (reference sequence). The CDR3 loop spans 15 amino acids. The CDR3 coding sequence is TGTGCCAGTAGTCGTCAGGGGCCTCCCCGGACTGAAGCTTTCTTT. It translates to CASSRQGPPRTEAFF.

This clone was detected only once. The chain is built from TRBV15 and TRBJ1-1, with 9 nucleotides matching TRBD1. The junction had 8 bases not matched to a gene; V was cut back by 5 bases and J by 1 base. The V gene's germline CDR1 is LNHNV and CDR2 YYDKDF (reference sequence). The CDR3 length is 16 residues. The CDR3 DNA reads TGTGCCACCAGCCCAAGGACAGGGGTCAAGAACACTGAAGCTTTCTTT. The encoded protein is CATSPRTGVKNTEAFF.

The rearrangement uses TRBV19 and TRBJ2-3, with a tentative D call TRBD2 (5 bases). Trimming took 5 bases from V and 11 from J, leaving 17 bases between them. The CDR3 totals 13 residues. Germline CDR1 reads LNHDA; CDR2 reads SQIVND (reference sequence). The DNA for the CDR3 is TGTGCCAGTAGTCCCGGCCTAGCCACAATGCAGTATTTT. Translation: CASSPGLATMQYF.

The chain employs TRBV5-6 and TRBJ2-7, with TRBD2 as a possible D gene (5 bases). The CDR3 has 18 residues. Germline V lookup: CDR1 SGHDT, CDR2 YYEEEE. Trimming cost V 1 base and J 3 bases, with 23 bases left between them. The CDR3 is CASSLWEPPQAGGYEQYV. The CDR3 coding sequence is TGTGCCAGCAGCTTGTGGGAGCCCCCGCAGGCGGGCGGCTACGAGCAGTACGTC.

The J gene is TRBJ2-1, the V gene TRBV29-1, with D tentatively TRBD2 (5 bases). CDR3 size: 10 residues. Germline V gene sequence: CDR1 SQVTM, CDR2 ANQGSEA. With 4 bases removed from V and 10 bases from J, the gap between germline ends came to 8 bases. The CDR3 coding sequence is TGCAGCGTTGGGGAGTTCGAGCAGTTCTTC. Translated, it gives CSVGEFEQFF.

The chain has TRBV6-5 and TRBJ2-7, with D possibly TRBD1 on 5 matching bases. In germline, CDR1 is MNHEY, CDR2 SVGAGI. The CDR3 contains 12 residues. V lost 4 bases to trimming and J lost 7 bases, with 11 bases between them. The CDR3 loop is CASSSQGGEQYV. Here the CDR3 DNA reads TGTGCCAGCAGTTCCCAGGGCGGTGAGCAGTACGTC.